This T cell receptor beta chain was found in a study of cytomegalovirus exposure and HLA in healthy donors. Study-level findings and limits: Donors were assumed by presence/absence analyses to have roughly uniform sequencing depth. Available immune exposure information was restricted to CMV serostatus only. Differences between HLA loci emerged in a later analysis of TCR association rates, with DRB1 most and HLA-C fewest.

The CDR3 sequence is 15 residues long. Germline-derived CDR1 and CDR2 are SNHLY and FYNNEI. Trimming removed 2 bases at V and 1 base at J, with 12 bases between. Researchers ran the PCR with 60 Vbeta and 13 Jbeta primers. Authors' methods: A later analysis tallied 65 million to 85 million unique TCR beta chains, about 9.9 million of them shared. The assay was immunoSEQ multiplex PCR, and TCRdb's table has in-frame clones only and misses some. V and J calls and clone size are as listed in that table; D and trimming were resolved from the DNA. The sample includes approximately 260,000 clones, roughly 86% seen only once; the top ten take roughly 2%. This clone has a single count. Its antigen is currently unknown.

Material for sequencing was PBMCs. The chain has TRBV2 and TRBJ2-7, with a weak D call TRBD2 (6 bases). The origin of this receptor is a woman between 40 and 50 years old in good health and CMV-seropositive. CDR3 nucleotides: TGTGCCAGCAGTGAACTCTACGGGAGTTCCTACGAGCAGTACTTC. It encodes CASSELYGSSYEQYF.